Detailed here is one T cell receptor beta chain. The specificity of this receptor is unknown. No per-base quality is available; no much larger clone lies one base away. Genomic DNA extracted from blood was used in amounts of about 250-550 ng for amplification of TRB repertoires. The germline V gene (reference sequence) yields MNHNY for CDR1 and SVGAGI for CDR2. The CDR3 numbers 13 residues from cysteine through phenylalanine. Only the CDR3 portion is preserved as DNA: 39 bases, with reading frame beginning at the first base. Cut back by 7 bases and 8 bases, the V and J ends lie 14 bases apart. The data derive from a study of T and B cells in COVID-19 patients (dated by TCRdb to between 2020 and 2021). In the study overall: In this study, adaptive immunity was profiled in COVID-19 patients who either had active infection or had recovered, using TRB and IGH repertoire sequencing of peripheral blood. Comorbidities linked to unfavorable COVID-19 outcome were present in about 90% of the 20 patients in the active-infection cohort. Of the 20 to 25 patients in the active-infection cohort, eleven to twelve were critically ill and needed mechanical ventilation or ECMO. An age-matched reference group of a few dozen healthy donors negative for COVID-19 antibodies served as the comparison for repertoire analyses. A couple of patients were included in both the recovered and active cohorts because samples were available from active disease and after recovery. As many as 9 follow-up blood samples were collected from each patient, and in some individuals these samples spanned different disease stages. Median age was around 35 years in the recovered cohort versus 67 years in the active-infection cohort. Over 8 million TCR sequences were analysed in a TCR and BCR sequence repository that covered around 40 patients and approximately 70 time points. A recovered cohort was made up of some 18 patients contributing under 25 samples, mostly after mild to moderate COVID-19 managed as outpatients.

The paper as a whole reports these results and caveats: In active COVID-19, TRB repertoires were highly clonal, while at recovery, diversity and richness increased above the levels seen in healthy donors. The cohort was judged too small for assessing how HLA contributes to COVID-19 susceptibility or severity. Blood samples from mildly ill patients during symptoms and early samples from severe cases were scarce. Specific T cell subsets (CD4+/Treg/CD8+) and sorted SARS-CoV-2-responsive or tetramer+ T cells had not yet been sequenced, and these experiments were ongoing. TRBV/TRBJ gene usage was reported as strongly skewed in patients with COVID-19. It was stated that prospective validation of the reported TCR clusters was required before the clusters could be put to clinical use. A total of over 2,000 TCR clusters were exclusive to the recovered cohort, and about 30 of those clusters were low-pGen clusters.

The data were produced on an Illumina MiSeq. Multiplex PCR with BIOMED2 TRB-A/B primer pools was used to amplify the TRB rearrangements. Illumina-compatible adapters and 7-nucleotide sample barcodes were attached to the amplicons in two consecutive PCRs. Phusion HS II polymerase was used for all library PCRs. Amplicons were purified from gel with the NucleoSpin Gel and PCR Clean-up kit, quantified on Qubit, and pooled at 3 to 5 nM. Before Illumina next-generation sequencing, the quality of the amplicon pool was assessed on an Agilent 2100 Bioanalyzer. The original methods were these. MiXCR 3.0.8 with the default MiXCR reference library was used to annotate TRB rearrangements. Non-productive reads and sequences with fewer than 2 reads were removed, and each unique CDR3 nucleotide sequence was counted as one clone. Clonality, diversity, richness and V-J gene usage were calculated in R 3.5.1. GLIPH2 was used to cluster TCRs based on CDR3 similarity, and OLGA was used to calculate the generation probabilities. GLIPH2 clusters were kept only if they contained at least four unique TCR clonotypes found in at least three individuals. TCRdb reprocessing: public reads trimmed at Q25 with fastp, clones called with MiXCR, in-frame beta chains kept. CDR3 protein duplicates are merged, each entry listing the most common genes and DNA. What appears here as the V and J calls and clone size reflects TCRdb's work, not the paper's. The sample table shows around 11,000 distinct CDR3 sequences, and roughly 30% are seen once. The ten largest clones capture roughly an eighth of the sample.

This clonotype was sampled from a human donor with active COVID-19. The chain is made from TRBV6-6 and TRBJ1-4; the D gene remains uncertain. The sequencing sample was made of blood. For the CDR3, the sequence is CASIRASGEKLFF. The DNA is TGTGCCAGCATAAGGGCCTCGGGCGAAAAACTGTTTTTT.